This T cell receptor beta chain was identified during a study of CD8 T cells in ankylosing spondylitis. Broader study findings: Several highly homologous variants formed a TCR beta motif that appeared characteristic of ankylosing spondylitis blood. A CD8+ phenotype characterized the disease-linked clones, which were relatively rare in peripheral blood.

Germline trimming cut 5 bases from V and 3 bases from J; bases unmatched to any gene: 5. This CDR3 has 16 amino acids. At least ten counts were recorded for this clonotype. Antigen unknown. Quantitative 5'-RACE with molecular barcodes was used to make the TCR beta libraries. TCRdb reprocessed the 5' RACE reads with MiXCR, giving one entry per CDR3 protein. Of 200,000 to 250,000 distinct CDR3 sequences listed, more than 25% are singletons. Sequencing used blood, either unsorted or a sorted T cell fraction (not recorded which). The rearrangement joins TRBV12-3 or TRBV12-4 to TRBJ2-2, with TRBD1 identical over 11 bases. The TCR originated in a male donor with ankylosing spondylitis or in good health (not recorded which). The CDR3 sequence: CASSPAGQGDTGELFF. The CDR3, as DNA: TGTGCCAGCAGTCCGGCGGGACAGGGGGACACCGGGGAGCTGTTTTTT.